This section outlines one TCR beta chain sequence together with its context. Antigen unknown. This record belongs to a study of cytomegalovirus exposure and HLA in healthy donors. Study-level background: From HLA-typed donors, an early data release held about 92 million unique TCRs. Findings of the study overall: For cytomegalovirus status, the classifier reportedly gave diagnoses with high specificity and sensitivity. The authors listed 180 or so TCR beta chains as cytomegalovirus-associated. Most TCR beta V segments were productive about 90% or about 30% of the time in an earlier analysis.

Germline-derived CDR1 and CDR2 are MNHEY and SVGAGI. The J segment lost 5 bases and the V segment lost 5 bases, leaving 9 bases of the junction unmatched. The length of the CDR3 is 15 residues. 13 Jbeta primers and 60 Vbeta primers were used for the PCR. Using immunoSEQ multiplex PCR, the repertoire was profiled, and TCRdb retains in-frame clones only, with some absent. Of 150,000 to 200,000 clones listed, almost 80% were seen once; the top ten hold over 11%. This clonotype was obtained from a man in his fifties or sixties in good health and CMV-seropositive. This chain uses TRBV6-5 with TRBJ1-2; 9 bases line up with TRBD1. The specimen was PBMCs. The CDR3 here is CASSPRQGGRYGYTF. In DNA form, the CDR3 reads TGTGCCAGCAGTCCGAGACAGGGGGGACGGTATGGCTACACCTTC.